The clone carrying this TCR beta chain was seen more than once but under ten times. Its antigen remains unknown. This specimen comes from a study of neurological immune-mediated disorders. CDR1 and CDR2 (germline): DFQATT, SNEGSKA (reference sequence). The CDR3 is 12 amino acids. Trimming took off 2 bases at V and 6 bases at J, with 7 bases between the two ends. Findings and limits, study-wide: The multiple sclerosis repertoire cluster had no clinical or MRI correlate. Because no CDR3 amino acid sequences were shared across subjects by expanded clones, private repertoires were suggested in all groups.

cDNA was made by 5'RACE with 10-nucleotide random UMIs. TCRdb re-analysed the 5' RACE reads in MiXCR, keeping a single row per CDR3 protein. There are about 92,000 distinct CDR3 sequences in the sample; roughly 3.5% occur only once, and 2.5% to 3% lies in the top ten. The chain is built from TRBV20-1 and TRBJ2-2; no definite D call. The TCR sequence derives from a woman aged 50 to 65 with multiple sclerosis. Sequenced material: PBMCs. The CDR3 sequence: CSARIYSGELFF. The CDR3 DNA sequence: TGCAGTGCTAGAATATATTCCGGGGAGCTGTTTTTT.